This T cell receptor (beta chain) was profiled in a study of blood T cell repertoires in COVID-19. Study overall: There were acute and convalescent COVID-19 samples, and they came from the United States, Italy and Spain. The cDNA or gDNA used as material had been derived from T cells, B-cell-depleted T cells, or PBMCs.

Authors' data handling: Amplification from reference gene primers served as the basis for estimated nucleated cell counts. Assay used: immunoSEQ multiplex PCR; TCRdb lists only in-frame clones, some missing. The V and J calls and clone size were taken over from that table, and D and trimming were inferred from the DNA. The repertoire holds 200,000 or so clones, with roughly 88% as singletons. V lost 6 bases, J lost 6 bases, and 12 bases lay in between. CDR1 and CDR2 (germline): SGHRS, YFSETQ. The CDR3 has 13 amino acids. The genes are TRBV5-1 and TRBJ2-2; D gene ambiguous. Sequenced material: peripheral blood. This clonotype was sampled from a human donor in a cohort sampled during active COVID-19. CDR3 loop: CASNTGAAGELFF. The CDR3 DNA follows: TGCGCCAGCAACACCGGAGCAGCCGGGGAGCTGTTTTTT.